Below, 13 T cell receptor beta chains from the same sample are listed, as sequenced in a study of T-cell memory formation after mild COVID-19. TCRdb redid the calling of the 5' RACE reads with MiXCR, one entry per CDR3 protein. This repertoire shows about 560,000 distinct CDR3 sequences, approximately 21% found once; its top ten account for around 9.2%. The sequenced material came from PBMCs or a T cell subset sorted from them (not recorded which). The receptors were gathered from an adult woman who had mild COVID-19 (a few samples of this study predate the infection). Cell type and time point are not known.

This chain connects TRBV7-2 to TRBJ1-1; the D gene is possibly TRBD1 (6 bases). V was shortened by 4 bases and J by 7 bases, with 16 bases between the two germline ends. CDR3 length: 14 amino acids. Germline values: CDR1 SGHTA, CDR2 FQGNSA. The DNA of the CDR3 is TGTGCCAGCAGCTCATGGTTGGGGGCCTTTGAAGCTTTCTTT. Translating gives CASSSWLGAFEAFF.

This clonotype has only a few counts. The chain uses TRBV30 and TRBJ2-3; the match to TRBD2 covers 14 bases. The length of the CDR3 is 15 residues. Germline CDR1 GTSNPN, CDR2 SVGIG (reference sequence). V shed 4 bases and J 3 bases; nucleotides not matched to a gene: 3. The DNA for the CDR3 is TGTGCCTGGATCGGGACTAGCGGGAGTACAGATACGCAGTATTTT. Translation: CAWIGTSGSTDTQYF.

This clonotype has ten or more counts. The genes are TRBV5-1 and TRBJ2-3; D is uncertain. Germline assignment: CDR1 SGHRS and CDR2 YFSETQ. Between the trimmed V and J ends, which lost 0 bases and 4 bases, there was a span of 9 bases. This CDR3 region has 14 residues. CDR3 in DNA: TGCGCCAGCAGCTTGGGAGGTGGGGCAGATACGCAGTATTTT. This gives the protein CASSLGGGADTQYF. The full variable domain, with the rest looked up from reference TRBV5-1 and TRBJ2-3, is KAGVTQTPRYLIKTRGQQVTLSCSPISGHRSVSWYQQTPGQGLQFLFEYFSETQRNKGNFPGRFSGRQFSNSRSEMNVSTLELGDSALYLCASSLGGGADTQYFGPGTRLTVL.

In its sample, this clonotype was seen a few times. J is TRBJ2-1 and V is TRBV24-1; 10 bases are shared with TRBD2. Germline CDR1 reads KGHDR; CDR2 reads SFDVKD. This CDR3 is 17 amino acids long. J was trimmed by 8 bases and V by 1 base; bases with no gene match: 10. CDR3: CATSDFGSSGRGDEQFF. The CDR3 nucleotides read TGTGCCACCAGTGATTTCGGTTCGAGCGGGAGGGGCGATGAGCAGTTCTTC.

This clonotype was observed many times. The V gene is TRBV7-2, the J gene TRBJ1-2; D is unresolved. The CDR3 consists of 15 residues. The ends were cut back, 1 base at V and 0 bases at J, with 9 bases in the middle. The germline V gene has CDR1 SGHTA and CDR2 FQGNSA. This CDR3 reads CASSLGHQANYGYTF. Written as DNA, the CDR3 is TGTGCCAGCAGCTTAGGACACCAAGCTAACTATGGCTACACCTTC. The whole variable domain, filled in from reference TRBV7-2 and TRBJ1-2, reads GAGVSQSPSNKVTEKGKDVELRCDPISGHTALYWYRQSLGQGLEFLIYFQGNSAPDKSGLPSDRFSAERTGGSVSTLTIQRTQQEDSAVYLCASSLGHQANYGYTFGSGTRLTVV.

The chain uses TRBV7-9 and TRBJ1-5, with a weak D call TRBD1 (5 bases). Germline V gene lookup returns CDR1 SEHNR and CDR2 FQNEAQ (reference sequence). This CDR3 has 16 amino acids. V was cut by 7 bases and J by 2 bases, with 18 bases left in between. The CDR3 nucleotides are TGTGCCAGCACCCACAGCCCGGGGGAAGGCAATCAGCCCCAGCATTTT. Translation: CASTHSPGEGNQPQHF.

This sequence joins TRBV12-5 and TRBJ2-7; TRBD2 agrees at 14 bases. V lost 0 bases to trimming and J lost 2 bases; unmatched junction nucleotides: 21. This CDR3 has 23 amino acids. Looked up from germline, CDR1 is LGHNT and CDR2 is FRNRAP. CDR3 nucleotide sequence: TGTGCTAGTGGTTTGGTTCTACGGGGCTCCGGGACTAGCGGGAGCGGGGTAACCTACGAGCAGTACTTC. Protein: CASGLVLRGSGTSGSGVTYEQYF.

This clonotype was counted a few times. This rearrangement joins TRBV2 to TRBJ1-5, with 7 bases identical to TRBD1. With 11 bases clipped from V and 1 base from J, the junction kept 5 bases outside the gene matches. Looked up from germline, CDR1 is SNHLY and CDR2 is FYNNEI. This CDR3 spans 13 amino acids. The CDR3 here is CACQGQSNQPQHF. CDR3 nucleotides: TGTGCCTGTCAGGGACAGAGCAATCAGCCCCAGCATTTT.

The gene calls are TRBV20-1 and TRBJ2-3; D is uncertain. This CDR3 comprises 15 residues. V shed 0 bases and J shed 2 bases, with 12 bases lying between them. Germline values: CDR1 DFQATT, CDR2 SNEGSKA (reference sequence). CDR3 coding DNA: TGCAGTGCTAGAGATCTTAAACAGTTCACAGATACGCAGTATTTT. This translates into CSARDLKQFTDTQYF.

The chain has TRBV5-4 and TRBJ2-1; TRBD2 aligns across 9 bases. Germline loops: CDR1 SGHNT, CDR2 YYREEE (reference sequence). The J segment lost 7 bases and the V segment lost 0 bases, leaving 5 bases of the junction unmatched. There are 15 residues in the CDR3. As DNA, the CDR3 is TGTGCCAGCAGCTTGGGTAGCGGGAGTGGTAATGAGCAGTTCTTC. Translation: CASSLGSGSGNEQFF.

This clonotype was counted between two and nine times. The chain is built from TRBV18 and TRBJ2-1; TRBD1 aligns across 8 bases. This CDR3 comprises 15 residues. In germline, CDR1 is KGHSH, CDR2 LQKENI. V dropped 6 bases and J dropped 0; count of bases not matched to a gene: 4. The CDR3 DNA follows: TGTGCCAGCTCGACTACAGGGGGCTCCTACAATGAGCAGTTCTTC. It translates to CASSTTGGSYNEQFF.

This clonotype has a handful of counts. This sequence joins TRBV7-6 and TRBJ2-1, with D uncertain. The CDR3 length is 16 residues. Trimming cost V 6 bases and J 0 bases, with 15 bases left between them. Germline V gene data show CDR1 as SGHVS and CDR2 as FNYEAQ. CDR3 nucleotide sequence: TGTGCCAGCAGTCCCCTTGTGTACGGCTCCTACAATGAGCAGTTCTTC. It is translated as CASSPLVYGSYNEQFF.

The V gene is TRBV5-1, the J gene TRBJ1-3; 10 nucleotides line up with TRBD1. V was clipped by 10 bases and J by 3 bases; unmatched bases: 4. From germline, CDR1 is SGHRS and CDR2 YFSETQ. The CDR3 runs to 13 residues. Here the CDR3 DNA reads TGCGCCCGACAGGGGGCAAGTGGAAACACCATATATTTT. It yields the protein CARQGASGNTIYF. The variable domain in full, completed from reference TRBV5-1 and TRBJ1-3, reads KAGVTQTPRYLIKTRGQQVTLSCSPISGHRSVSWYQQTPGQGLQFLFEYFSETQRNKGNFPGRFSGRQFSNSRSEMNVSTLELGDSALYLCARQGASGNTIYFGEGSWLTVV.